The entry that follows covers one T cell receptor (beta chain) sequence. The data were obtained in a study of shared clonotypes between healthy human individuals. Each replicate PCR on the sorted subsets used around 200 ng DNA (around 30,000 T cell genomes). TCRdb's table, derived via immunoSEQ multiplex PCR, lists solely in-frame clones and lacks some. The sample has around 2.5 million clones; over 85% are singletons. Unmatched junction bases numbered 1, after V lost 2 bases and J lost 0 bases. Germline loops: CDR1 MNHEY, CDR2 SMNVEV (reference sequence). The CDR3 contains 15 residues. The clonotype originates from a man in his late teens or twenties in good health. Some clones in this sample may be carry-over from other donors' samples. The sample taken for sequencing was naive CD4+ T cells from PBMCs. The subset here: CD45RA+ positively selected. The genes are TRBV27 and TRBJ1-5; 7 bases match TRBD1. The CDR3 here is CASSLRQGSNQPQHF. CDR3 sequence (DNA): TGTGCCAGCAGTTTAAGACAGGGTAGCAATCAGCCCCAGCATTTT.